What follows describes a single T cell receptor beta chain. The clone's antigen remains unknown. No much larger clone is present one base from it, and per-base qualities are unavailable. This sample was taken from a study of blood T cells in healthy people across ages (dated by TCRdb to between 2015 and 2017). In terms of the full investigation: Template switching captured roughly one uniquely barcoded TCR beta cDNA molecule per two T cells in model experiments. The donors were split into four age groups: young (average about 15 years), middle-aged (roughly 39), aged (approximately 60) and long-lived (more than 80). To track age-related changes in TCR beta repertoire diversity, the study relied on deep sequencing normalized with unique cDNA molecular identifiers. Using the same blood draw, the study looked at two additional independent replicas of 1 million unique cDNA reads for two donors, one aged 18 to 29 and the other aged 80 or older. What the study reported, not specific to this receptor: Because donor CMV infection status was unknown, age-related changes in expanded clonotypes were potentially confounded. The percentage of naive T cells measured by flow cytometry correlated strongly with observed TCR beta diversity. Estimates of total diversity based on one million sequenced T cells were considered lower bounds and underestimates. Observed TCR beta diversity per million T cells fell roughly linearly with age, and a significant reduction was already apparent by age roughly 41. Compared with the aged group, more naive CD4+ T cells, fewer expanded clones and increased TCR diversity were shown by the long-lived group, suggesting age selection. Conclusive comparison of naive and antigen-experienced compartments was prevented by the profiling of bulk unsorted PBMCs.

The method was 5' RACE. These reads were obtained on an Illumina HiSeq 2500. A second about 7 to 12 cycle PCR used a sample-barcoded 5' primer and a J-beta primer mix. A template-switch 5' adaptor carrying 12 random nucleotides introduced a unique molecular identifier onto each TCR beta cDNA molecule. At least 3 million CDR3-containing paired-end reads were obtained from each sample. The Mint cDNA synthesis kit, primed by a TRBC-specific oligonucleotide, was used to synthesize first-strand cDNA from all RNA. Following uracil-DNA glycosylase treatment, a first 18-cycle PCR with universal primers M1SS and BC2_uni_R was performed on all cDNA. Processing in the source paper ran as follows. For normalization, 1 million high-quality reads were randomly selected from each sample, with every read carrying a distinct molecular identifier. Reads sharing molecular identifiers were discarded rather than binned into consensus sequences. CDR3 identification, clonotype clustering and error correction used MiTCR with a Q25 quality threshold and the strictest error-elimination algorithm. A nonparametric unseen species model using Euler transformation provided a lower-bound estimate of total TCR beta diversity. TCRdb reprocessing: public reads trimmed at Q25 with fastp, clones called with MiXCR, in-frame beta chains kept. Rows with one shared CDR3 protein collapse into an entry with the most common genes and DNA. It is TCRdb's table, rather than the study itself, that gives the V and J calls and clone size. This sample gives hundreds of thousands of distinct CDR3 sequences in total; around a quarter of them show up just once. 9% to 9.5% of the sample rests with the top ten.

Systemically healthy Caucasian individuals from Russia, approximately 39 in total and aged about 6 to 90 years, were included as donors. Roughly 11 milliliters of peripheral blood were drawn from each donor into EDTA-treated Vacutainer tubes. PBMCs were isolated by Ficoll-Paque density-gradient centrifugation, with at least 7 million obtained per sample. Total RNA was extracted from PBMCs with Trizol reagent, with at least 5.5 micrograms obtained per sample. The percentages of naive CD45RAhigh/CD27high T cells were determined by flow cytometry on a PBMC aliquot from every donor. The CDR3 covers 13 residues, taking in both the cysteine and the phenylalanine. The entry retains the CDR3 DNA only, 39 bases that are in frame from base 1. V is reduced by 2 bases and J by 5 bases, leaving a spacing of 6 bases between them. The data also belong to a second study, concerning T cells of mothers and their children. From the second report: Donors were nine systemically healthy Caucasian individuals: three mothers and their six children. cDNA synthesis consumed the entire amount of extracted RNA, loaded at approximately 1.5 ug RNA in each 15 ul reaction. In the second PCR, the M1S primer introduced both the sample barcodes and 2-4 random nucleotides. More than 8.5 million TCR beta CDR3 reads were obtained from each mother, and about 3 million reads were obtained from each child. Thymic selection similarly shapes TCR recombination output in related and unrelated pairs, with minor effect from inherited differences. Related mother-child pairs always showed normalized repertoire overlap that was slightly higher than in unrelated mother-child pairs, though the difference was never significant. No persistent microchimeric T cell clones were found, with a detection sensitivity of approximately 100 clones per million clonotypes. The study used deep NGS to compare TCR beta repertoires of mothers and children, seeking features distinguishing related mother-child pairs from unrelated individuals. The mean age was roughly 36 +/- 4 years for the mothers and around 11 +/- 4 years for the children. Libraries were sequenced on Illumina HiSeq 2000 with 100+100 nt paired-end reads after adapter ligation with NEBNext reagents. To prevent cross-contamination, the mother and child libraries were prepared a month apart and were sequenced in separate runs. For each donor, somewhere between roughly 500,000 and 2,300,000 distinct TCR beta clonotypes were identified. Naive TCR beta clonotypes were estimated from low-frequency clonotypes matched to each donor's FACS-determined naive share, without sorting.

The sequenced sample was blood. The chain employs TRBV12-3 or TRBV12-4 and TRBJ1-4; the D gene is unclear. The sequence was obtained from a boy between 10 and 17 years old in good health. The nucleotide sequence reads TGTGCCAGCAGTTTATTGGGGAATGAAAAACTGTTTTTT. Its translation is CASSLLGNEKLFF.